The clone carrying this T cell receptor (delta chain) was picked up a small number of times. The antigen remains unidentified. The record originates from a study of Vδ1+ human thymocytes. Overall study results and limits: Many TRG clonotypes were shared between donors; TRD repertoires were essentially private. Thymic delta-chain repertoires held roughly 19% Vdelta2 sequences and few Vdelta3, despite high sort purity. Highly polyclonal TRG and TRD repertoires with Gaussian CDR3 length distributions appeared in thymus.

CDR3 length: 20 residues. The germline V gene encodes CDR1 TSWWSYY and CDR2 QGS. V lost 3 bases, J lost 0 bases, and 18 bases stayed unmatched. RNA was extracted from the cells and then reverse transcribed. Pooled V-gene forward primers with one constant-region reverse primer generated the CDR3 amplicons by multiplex PCR. TCRdb re-called the multiplex PCR reads through CATT. Of under 85,000 delta-chain clones in the sample, around 30% were seen once. The TCR originated in a boy in the first two years of life who had congenital heart surgery. Sequencing was done on a sample of Vdelta1+ gamma-delta thymocytes from the thymus. Subset reported: FACS-sorted CD3+ TCRalphabeta- TCRVdelta1+ TCRVdelta2- thymocytes. V and J are TRDV1 and TRDJ1; TRDD3 matches at 8 bases. CDR3 coding DNA: TGTGCTCTTGGGGAGTCTGATCACTACTGGGGATACAGTAACACCGATAAACTCATCTTT. Amino acids: CALGESDHYWGYSNTDKLIF.